This T cell receptor beta chain was found in a study of blood T cell repertoires in COVID-19. The overall study: Whether acute or convalescent, the COVID-19 samples came from the United States, Italy and Spain.

Germline V gene data show CDR1 as MNHEY and CDR2 as SMNVEV (reference sequence). This CDR3 contains 14 residues. The ends were cut back, 11 bases at V and 0 bases at J, with 16 bases in the middle. This clone was detected a few times. Original methodology: Quantification of nucleated cells was approximated via reference gene primer amplification. Assay: immunoSEQ multiplex PCR; the TCRdb copy retains only in-frame clones and omits some. That table gives V, J and clone size, and the DNA gave D and trimming. The data contain about 200,000 clones, 60% to 85% of them singletons. This chain uses TRBV27 with TRBJ1-1; D unresolved. This TCR was sampled from a woman in her 70s with acute or convalescent COVID-19. The sample taken for sequencing was peripheral blood. The CDR3 DNA follows: TGTGCCTCCAGAAGGCAAGACTTGAACACTGAAGCTTTCTTT. Amino acids: CASRRQDLNTEAFF.